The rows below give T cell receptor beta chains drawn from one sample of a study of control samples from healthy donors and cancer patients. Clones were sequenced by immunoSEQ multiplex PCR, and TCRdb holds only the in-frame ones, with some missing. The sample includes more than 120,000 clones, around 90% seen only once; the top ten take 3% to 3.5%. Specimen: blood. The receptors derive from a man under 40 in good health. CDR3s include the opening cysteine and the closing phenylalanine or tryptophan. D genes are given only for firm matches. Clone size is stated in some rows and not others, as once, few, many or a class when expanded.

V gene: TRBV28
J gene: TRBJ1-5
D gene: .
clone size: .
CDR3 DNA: TGTGCCAGCAGTTTGTTGGGTAGCAATCAGCCCCAGCATTTT
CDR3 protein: CASSLLGSNQPQHF

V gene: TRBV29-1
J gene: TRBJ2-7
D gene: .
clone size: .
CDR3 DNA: TGCAGCGTTGGCGGGGACGAGCAGTACTTC
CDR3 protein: CSVGGDEQYF

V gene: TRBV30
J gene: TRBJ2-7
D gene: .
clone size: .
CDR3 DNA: TGTGCCTGGATTGAGGGGACCGAGCAGTACTTC
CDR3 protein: CAWIEGTEQYF

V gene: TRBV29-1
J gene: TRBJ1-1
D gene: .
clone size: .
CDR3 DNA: TGCAGCGTTCGACAACTGACAGGGAACACTGAAGCTTTCTTT
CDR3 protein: CSVRQLTGNTEAFF

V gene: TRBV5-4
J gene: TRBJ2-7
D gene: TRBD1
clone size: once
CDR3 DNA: TGTGCCAGCAGCCCAGGAACTGGACAGGGGGCCAGCTCCTACGAGCAGTACTTC
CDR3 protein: CASSPGTGQGASSYEQYF

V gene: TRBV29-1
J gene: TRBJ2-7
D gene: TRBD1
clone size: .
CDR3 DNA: TGCAGCGTCAGACAGGGAGTCAGCTACGAGCAGTACTTC
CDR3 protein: CSVRQGVSYEQYF

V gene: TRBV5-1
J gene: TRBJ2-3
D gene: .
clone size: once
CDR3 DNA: TGCGCCAGCAGCCGGTCGACTAGTCAGCAGTATTTT
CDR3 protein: CASSRSTSQQYF

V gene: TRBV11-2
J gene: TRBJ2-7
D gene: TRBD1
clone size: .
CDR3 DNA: TGTGCCAGCAGCTGGGGACAGTACGAGCAGTACTTC
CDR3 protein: CASSWGQYEQYF

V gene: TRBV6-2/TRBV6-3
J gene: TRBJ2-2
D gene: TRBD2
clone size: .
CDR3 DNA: TGTGCCAGCAGTTATAGCGGGACCGGGGAGCTGTTTTTT
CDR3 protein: CASSYSGTGELFF

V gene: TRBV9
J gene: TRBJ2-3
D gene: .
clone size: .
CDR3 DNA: TGTGCCAGCAGCTTCGGAACTATTGGAGATACGCAGTATTTT
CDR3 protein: CASSFGTIGDTQYF

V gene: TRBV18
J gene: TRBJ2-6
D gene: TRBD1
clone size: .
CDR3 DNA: TGTGCCAGCTCACTAACGGGACAGGGCAGCTCTGGGGCCAACGTCCTGACTTTC
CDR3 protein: CASSLTGQGSSGANVLTF

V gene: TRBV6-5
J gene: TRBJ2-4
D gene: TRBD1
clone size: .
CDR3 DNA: TGTGCCAGCAGTTTATCAGGGGGAGTAGCCAAAAACATTCAGTACTTC
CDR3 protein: CASSLSGGVAKNIQYF

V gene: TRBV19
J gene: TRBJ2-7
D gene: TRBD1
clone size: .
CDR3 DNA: TGTGCCAGTAGTATAGACTCCGGGACAGGTGAGGCCTACGAGCAGTACTTC
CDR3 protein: CASSIDSGTGEAYEQYF

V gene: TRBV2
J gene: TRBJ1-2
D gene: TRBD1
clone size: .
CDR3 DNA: TGTGCCAGCAGGGGACAGGGGGCGCATGGCTACACCTTC
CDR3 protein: CASRGQGAHGYTF

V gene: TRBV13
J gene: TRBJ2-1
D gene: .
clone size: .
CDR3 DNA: TGTGCCAGCAGCTTAGGAGGGACCGGGGATGAGCAGTTCTTC
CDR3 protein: CASSLGGTGDEQFF

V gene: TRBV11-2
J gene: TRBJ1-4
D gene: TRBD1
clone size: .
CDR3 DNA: TGTGCCAGCAGCCTGGGACAGGGGGCAATGACTAATGAAAAACTGTTTTTT
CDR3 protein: CASSLGQGAMTNEKLFF

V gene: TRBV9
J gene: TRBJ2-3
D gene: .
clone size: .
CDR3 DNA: TGTGCCAGCAGCGTAGTAGTCACGCCAAGACCTGGCACAGATACGCAGTATTTT
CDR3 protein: CASSVVVTPRPGTDTQYF

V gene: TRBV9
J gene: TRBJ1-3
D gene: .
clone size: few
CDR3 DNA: TGTGCCAGCAGCGTAGACTCAAGCCCTGGAAACACCATATATTTT
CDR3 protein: CASSVDSSPGNTIYF

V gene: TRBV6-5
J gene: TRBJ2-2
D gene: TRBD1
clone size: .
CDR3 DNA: TGTGCCAGCAGGGGACAGGAATACACCGGGGAGCTGTTTTTT
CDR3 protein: CASRGQEYTGELFF

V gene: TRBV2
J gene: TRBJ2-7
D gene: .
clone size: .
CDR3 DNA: TGTGCCAGCAGTGTGGGTGCGTTTCGCGAGCAGTACTTC
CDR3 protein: CASSVGAFREQYF

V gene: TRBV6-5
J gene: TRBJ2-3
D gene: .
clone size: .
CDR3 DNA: TGTGCCAGCAGTTACCCGGGACACTCAGATACGCAGTATTTT
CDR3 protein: CASSYPGHSDTQYF

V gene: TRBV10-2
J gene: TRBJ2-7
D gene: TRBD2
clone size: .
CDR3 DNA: TGCGCCAGCAAATCTAGCGGGGGCACCTCCTACGAGCAGTACTTC
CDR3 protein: CASKSSGGTSYEQYF

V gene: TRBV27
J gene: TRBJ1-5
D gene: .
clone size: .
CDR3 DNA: TGTGCCAGCAGTTTATTCTCTGATAGCAATCAGCCCCAGCATTTT
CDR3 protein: CASSLFSDSNQPQHF

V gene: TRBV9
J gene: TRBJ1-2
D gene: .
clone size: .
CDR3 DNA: TGTGCCAGCAGCGTATCCGACTCGGATGGCTACACCTTC
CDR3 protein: CASSVSDSDGYTF

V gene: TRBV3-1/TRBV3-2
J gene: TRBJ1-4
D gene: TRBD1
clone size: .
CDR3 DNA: TGTGCCAGCAGCCCCAACAGGGGTACTAATGAAAAACTGTTTTTT
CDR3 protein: CASSPNRGTNEKLFF

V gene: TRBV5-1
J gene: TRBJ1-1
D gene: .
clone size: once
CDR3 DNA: TGCGCCAGCAGACCAACAGGGTTAGAAAACACTGAAGCTTTCTTT
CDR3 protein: CASRPTGLENTEAFF

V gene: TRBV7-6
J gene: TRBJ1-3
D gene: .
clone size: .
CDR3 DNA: TGTGCCAGCAGCTTAGATTGGGGGAAGGCGGGAAACACCATATATTTT
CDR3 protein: CASSLDWGKAGNTIYF

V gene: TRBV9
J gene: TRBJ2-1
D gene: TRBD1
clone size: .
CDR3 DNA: TGTGCCAGCAGCGTAGCCCCGGGACAGGGGGCATATGAGCAGTTCTTC
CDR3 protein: CASSVAPGQGAYEQFF

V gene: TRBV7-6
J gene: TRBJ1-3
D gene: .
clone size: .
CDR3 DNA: TGTGCCAGCAGCCTGGGACCGAGCTCTGGAAACACCATATATTTT
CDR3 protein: CASSLGPSSGNTIYF

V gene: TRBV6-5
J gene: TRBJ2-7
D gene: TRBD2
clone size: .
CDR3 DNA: TGTGCCAGCAGTTCGGACGGCCCCGGGGGGGAGCAGTACTTC
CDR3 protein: CASSSDGPGGEQYF

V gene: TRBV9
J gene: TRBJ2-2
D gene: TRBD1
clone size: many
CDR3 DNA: TGTGCCAGCAGCGTAGGGACAGGGAACACCGGGGAGCTGTTTTTT
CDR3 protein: CASSVGTGNTGELFF

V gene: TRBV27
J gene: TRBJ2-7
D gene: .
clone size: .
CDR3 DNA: TGTGCCAGTCAGGGGAGGGGGGACCGCTACGAGCAGTACTTC
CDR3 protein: CASQGRGDRYEQYF

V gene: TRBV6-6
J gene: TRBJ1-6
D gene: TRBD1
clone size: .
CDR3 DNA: TGTGCCAGCAGTCCGGACAGGGGCAATTCACCCCTCCACTTT
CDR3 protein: CASSPDRGNSPLHF

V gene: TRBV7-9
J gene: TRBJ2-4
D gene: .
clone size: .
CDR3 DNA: TGTGCCAGCAGCTTAGTGACGGGGCCAAGTAACGAAGCCAAAAACATTCAGTACTTC
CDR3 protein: CASSLVTGPSNEAKNIQYF

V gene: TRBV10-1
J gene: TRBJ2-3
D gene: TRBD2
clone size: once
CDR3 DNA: TGCGCCACCCAAAGAGGAGCGGGGGAGTCAGATACGCAGTATTTT
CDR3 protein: CATQRGAGESDTQYF

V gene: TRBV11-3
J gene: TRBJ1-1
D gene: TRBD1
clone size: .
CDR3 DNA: TGTGCCAGCAGCCCAACCTCTCTGCACAGGGGGCTGATGACTGAAGCTTTCTTT
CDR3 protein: CASSPTSLHRGLMTEAFF

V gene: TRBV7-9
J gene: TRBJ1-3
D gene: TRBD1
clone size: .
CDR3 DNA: TGTGCCAGCGGACAGGGTGGAAACACCATATATTTT
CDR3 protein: CASGQGGNTIYF

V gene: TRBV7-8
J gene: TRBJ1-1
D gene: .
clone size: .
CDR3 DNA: TGTGCCAGCAGCTTAGTTTTTATGGGTAACACTGAAGCTTTCTTT
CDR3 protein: CASSLVFMGNTEAFF

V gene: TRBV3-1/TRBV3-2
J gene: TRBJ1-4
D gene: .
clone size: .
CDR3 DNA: TGTGCCAGCAGCCAAGGTCCCCGGAGTAATGAAAAACTGTTTTTT
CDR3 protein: CASSQGPRSNEKLFF

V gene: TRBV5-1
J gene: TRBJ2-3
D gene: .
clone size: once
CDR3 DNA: TGCGCCAGCCATGGCTTCGCCTACACAGATACGCAGTATTTT
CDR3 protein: CASHGFAYTDTQYF

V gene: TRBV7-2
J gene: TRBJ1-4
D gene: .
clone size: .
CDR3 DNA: TGTGCCAGCAGCTTAGGGGGGGCAGAACTGTTTTTT
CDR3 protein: CASSLGGAELFF

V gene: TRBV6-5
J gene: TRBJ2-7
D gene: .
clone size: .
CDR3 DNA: TGTGCCAGCACCAAGGACATCTCCTACGAGCAGTACTTC
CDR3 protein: CASTKDISYEQYF

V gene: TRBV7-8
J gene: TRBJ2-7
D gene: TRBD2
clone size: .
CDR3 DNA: TGTGCCAGCAGCTTAAGGACTAGCGGGGGCTTAGAGCAGTACTTC
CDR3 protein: CASSLRTSGGLEQYF

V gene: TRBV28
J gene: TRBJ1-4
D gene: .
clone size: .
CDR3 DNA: TGTGCCAGCAGTTCCCCCACGGCCTTCGAGGAAAAACTGTTTTTT
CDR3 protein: CASSSPTAFEEKLFF